The clone carrying this T cell receptor (beta chain) was picked up a small number of times. No antigen is known for it. The record originates from a study of T cell repertoires in cytomegalovirus infection. Study-level background: Well-studied HLA-B-restricted CMV epitopes were used in the study alongside recently identified HLA-C-restricted ones. CMV infection plus the matching HLA type was flagged by public TCR beta signatures. Points from the study as a whole: Individuals carrying CMV plus the relevant HLA were identified by cumulative frequency of public TCR beta families.

The CDR3 runs to 16 residues. Per the germline V gene, CDR1 is SGHTA and CDR2 is FQGNSA. Deletions cut 1 base from V and 2 bases from J, with 12 bases between. TCRdb ran MiXCR on the reads and lists one entry per CDR3 protein. The sample lists a few hundred thousand distinct CDR3 sequences; roughly 28% were seen once. The sample was cultured PBMCs, taken from culture after CMV antigen stimulation. The clonotype was recovered from a human donor in good health (CMV status not recorded). Some clones in this sample may be carry-over from other donors' samples. The chain couples TRBV7-2 to TRBJ1-3; D is unclear. The CDR3 region has the DNA TGTGCCAGCAGCTTAGTAAGCACGTCGCCTGGAAACACCATATATTTT. Translation: CASSLVSTSPGNTIYF.